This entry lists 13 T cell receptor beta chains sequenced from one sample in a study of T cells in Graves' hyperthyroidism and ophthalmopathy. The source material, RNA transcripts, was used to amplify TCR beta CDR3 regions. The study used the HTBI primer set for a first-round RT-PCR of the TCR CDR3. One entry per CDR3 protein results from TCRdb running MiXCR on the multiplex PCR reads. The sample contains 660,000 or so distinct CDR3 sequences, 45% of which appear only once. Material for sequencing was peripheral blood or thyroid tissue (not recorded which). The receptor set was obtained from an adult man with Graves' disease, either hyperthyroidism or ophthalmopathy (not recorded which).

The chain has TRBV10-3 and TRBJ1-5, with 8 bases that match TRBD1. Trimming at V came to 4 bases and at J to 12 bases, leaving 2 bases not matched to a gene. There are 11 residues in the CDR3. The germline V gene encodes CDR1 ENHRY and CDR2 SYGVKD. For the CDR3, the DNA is TGTGCCATCAGTGGGGACAGGTTCCAGCATTTT. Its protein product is CAISGDRFQHF.

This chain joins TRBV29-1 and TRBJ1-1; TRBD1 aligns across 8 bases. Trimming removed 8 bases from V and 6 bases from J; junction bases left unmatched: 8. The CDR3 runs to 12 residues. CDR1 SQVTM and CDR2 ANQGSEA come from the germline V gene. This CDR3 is CSHGGQVSEAFF. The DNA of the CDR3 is TGCAGCCATGGGGGACAGGTCTCTGAAGCTTTCTTT.

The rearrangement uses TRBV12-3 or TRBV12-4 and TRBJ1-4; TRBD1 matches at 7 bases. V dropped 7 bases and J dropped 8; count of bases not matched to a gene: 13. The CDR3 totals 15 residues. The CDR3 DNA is TGTGCCAGCACCGCGACAGGGATGTCTGGAGAAAAACTGTTTTTT. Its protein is CASTATGMSGEKLFF.

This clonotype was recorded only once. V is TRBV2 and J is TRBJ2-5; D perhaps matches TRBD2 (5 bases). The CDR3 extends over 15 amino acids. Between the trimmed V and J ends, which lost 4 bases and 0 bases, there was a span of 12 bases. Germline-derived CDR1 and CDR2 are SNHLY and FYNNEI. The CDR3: CASSVDATNQETQYF. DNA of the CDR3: TGTGCCAGCAGTGTCGACGCGACTAACCAAGAGACCCAGTACTTC.

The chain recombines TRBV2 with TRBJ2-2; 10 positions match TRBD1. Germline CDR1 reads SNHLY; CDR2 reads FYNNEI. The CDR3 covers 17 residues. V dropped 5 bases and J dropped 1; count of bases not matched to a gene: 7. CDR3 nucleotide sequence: TGTGCCAGCAGTTTCGGGACAGGGGCTGTGAACACCGGGGAGCTGTTTTTT. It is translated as CASSFGTGAVNTGELFF.

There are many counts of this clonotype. CDR3 nucleotide sequence: TGTGCCGGTGGGGCGAGGGGCAGCCAGCAGTACTTC. This sequence encodes CAGGARGSQQYF. The V and J genes are TRBV2 and TRBJ2-7; D tentatively fits TRBD1 or TRBD2 (5 bases each). The germline V gene has CDR1 SNHLY and CDR2 FYNNEI. The V gene lost 11 bases and the J gene lost 8 bases, with 19 bases spanning the gap. The CDR3 contains 12 residues.

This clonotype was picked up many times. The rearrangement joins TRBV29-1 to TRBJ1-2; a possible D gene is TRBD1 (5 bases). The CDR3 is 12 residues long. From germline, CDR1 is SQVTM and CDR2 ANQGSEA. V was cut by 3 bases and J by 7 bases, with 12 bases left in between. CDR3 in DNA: TGCAGCGTTGAGGGGGTCCGACGTGGCTACACCTTC. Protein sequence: CSVEGVRRGYTF. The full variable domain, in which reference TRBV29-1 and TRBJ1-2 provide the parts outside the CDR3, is SAVISQKPSRDICQRGTSLTIQCQVDSQVTMMFWYRQQPGQSLTLIATANQGSEATYESGFVIDKFPISRPNLTFSTLTVSNMSPEDSSIYLCSVEGVRRGYTFGSGTRLTVV.

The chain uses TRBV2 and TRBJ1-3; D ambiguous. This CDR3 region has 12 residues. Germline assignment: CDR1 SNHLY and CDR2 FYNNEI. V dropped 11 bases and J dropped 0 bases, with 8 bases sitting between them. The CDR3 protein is CAQPSSGNTIYF. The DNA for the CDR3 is TGTGCCCAGCCGAGCTCTGGAAACACCATATATTTT.

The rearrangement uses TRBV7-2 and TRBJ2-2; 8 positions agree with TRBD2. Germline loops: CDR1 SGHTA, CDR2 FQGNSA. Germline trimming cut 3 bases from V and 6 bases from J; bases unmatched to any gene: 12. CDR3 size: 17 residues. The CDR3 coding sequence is TGTGCCAGCAGCTTCCTTAACGGGAGGGCCGGCGCCGGGGAGCTGTTTTTT. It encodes CASSFLNGRAGAGELFF.

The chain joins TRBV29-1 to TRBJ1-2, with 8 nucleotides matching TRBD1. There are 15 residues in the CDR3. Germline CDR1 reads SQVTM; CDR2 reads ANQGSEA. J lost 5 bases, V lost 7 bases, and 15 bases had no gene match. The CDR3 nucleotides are TGCAGCGCCGGTACTGGGCAGGGGGCAAGATATGGCTACACCTTC. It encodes CSAGTGQGARYGYTF.

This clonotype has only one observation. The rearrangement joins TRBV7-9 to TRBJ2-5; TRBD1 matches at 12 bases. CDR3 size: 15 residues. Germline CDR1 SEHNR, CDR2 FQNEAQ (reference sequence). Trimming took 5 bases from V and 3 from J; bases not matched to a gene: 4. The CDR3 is CASSPGQGAEETQYF. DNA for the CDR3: TGTGCCAGCAGCCCGGGACAGGGGGCTGAAGAGACCCAGTACTTC.

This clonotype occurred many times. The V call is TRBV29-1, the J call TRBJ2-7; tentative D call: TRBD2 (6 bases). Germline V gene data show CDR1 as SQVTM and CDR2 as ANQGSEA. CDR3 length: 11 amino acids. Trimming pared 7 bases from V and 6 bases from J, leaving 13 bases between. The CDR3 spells CSAGGGTEQYF. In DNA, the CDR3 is TGCAGCGCCGGAGGCGGGACCGAGCAGTACTTC.

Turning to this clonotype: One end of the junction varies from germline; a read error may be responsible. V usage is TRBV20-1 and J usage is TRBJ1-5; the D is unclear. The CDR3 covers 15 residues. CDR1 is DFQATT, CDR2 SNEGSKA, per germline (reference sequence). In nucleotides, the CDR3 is TGCAGTGCTAGTTTAGGCAACAGTCTCAATCAGCCCCAGCGTTTT. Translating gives CSASLGNSLNQPQRF.